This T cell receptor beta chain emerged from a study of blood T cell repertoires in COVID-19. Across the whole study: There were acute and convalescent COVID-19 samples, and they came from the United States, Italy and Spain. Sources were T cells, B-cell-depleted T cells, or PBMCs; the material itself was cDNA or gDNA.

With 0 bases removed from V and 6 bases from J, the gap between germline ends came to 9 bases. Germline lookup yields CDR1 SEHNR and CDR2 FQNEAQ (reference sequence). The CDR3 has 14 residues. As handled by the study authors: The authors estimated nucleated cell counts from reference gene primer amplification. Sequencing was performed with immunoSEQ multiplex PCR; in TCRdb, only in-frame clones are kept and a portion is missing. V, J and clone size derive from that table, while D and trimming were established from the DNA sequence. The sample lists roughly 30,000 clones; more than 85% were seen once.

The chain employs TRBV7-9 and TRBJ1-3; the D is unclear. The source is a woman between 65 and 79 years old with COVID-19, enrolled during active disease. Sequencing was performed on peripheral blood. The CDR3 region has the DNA TGTGCCAGCAGCTTAGCGCGGCAGTCAAACACCATATATTTT. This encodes CASSLARQSNTIYF.